The rows below give T cell receptor beta chains drawn from one sample of a study of cytomegalovirus exposure and HLA in healthy donors. Data came from immunoSEQ multiplex PCR; TCRdb stores just in-frame clones and leaves some out. The sample includes some 150,000 clones, about 83% of them seen just once. Sequencing was performed on PBMCs. These receptors all stem from a woman aged 25 to 45 in good health and CMV-seronegative. The CDR3 runs from the conserved cysteine through the conserved F or W. Fields, in order: J gene, V gene, CDR3 protein.

j_call: TRBJ2-5
v_call: TRBV7-2
cdr3_aa: CASSAGSGETQYF

j_call: TRBJ1-1
v_call: TRBV5-1
cdr3_aa: CASSLFRGLEAFF

j_call: TRBJ2-7
v_call: TRBV28
cdr3_aa: CASSSTGGGYEQYF

j_call: TRBJ2-5
v_call: TRBV5-1
cdr3_aa: CASSLYRGQETQYF

j_call: TRBJ1-1
v_call: TRBV5-1
cdr3_aa: CASSLGMNTEAFF

j_call: TRBJ2-5
v_call: TRBV6-5
cdr3_aa: CASSYSNRGLQETQYF

j_call: TRBJ1-2
v_call: TRBV28
cdr3_aa: CASSFPLAGDYGYTF

j_call: TRBJ1-1
v_call: TRBV28
cdr3_aa: CASTGDTESFF

j_call: TRBJ2-4
v_call: TRBV7-6
cdr3_aa: CASSLWGTLAKNIQYF

j_call: TRBJ1-2
v_call: TRBV28
cdr3_aa: CASSDPRLGGYTF

j_call: TRBJ2-1
v_call: TRBV6-5
cdr3_aa: CASSYLSGTLYNEQFF

j_call: TRBJ2-7
v_call: TRBV21-1
cdr3_aa: CASSKVGGLRRERPHSYEQYF

j_call: TRBJ2-7
v_call: TRBV27
cdr3_aa: CASSLSTGGRSYEQYF

j_call: TRBJ2-1
v_call: TRBV10-3
cdr3_aa: CAISERLRAGRGNEQFF

j_call: TRBJ2-2
v_call: TRBV28
cdr3_aa: CASSLGGAWGTGELFF

j_call: TRBJ1-6
v_call: TRBV28
cdr3_aa: CASSLSTGGHRSPLHF

j_call: TRBJ2-7
v_call: TRBV6-6
cdr3_aa: CASGTDSYEQYF

j_call: TRBJ1-3
v_call: TRBV6-6
cdr3_aa: CASTTVGQGRINIYF

j_call: TRBJ1-1
v_call: TRBV9
cdr3_aa: CASGQGWNTEAFF